These T cell receptor beta chains were read from a single sample in a study of blood T cell repertoires in COVID-19. This table comes from immunoSEQ multiplex PCR, and its TCRdb copy is limited to in-frame clones, with some not included. The sample holds 200,000 to 250,000 clones; roughly 79% are singletons and the top ten take over 1.5%. Sequencing was done on a sample of peripheral blood. These receptors all stem from a woman of 80 years or more with acute or convalescent COVID-19. Both conserved end residues are trimmed from each CDR3. Fields, in order: J gene, D gene, V gene, CDR3 protein. D genes are given only for firm matches.

>TRBJ1-6|.|TRBV30
AWSAYRAHSPLH
>TRBJ1-1|TRBD1|TRBV25-1
AGSDSTGAGTEAF
>TRBJ2-1|.|TRBV9
ASSLTLAYNEQF
>TRBJ1-1|.|TRBV29-1
SASGTGNTEAF
>TRBJ2-7|TRBD2|TRBV7-2
ASSFSTSGSYEQY
>TRBJ2-2|.|TRBV5-4
ASSVSSMGELF
>TRBJ1-2|TRBD1|TRBV30
AWYRGGYT
>TRBJ1-3|.|TRBV2
ASSEEAVLNGNTIY
>TRBJ2-1|.|TRBV7-8
ASSPQAVVHGNEQF
>TRBJ1-5|TRBD1|TRBV3-1/TRBV3-2
ASSQGQGAGQPQH
>TRBJ1-1|TRBD1|TRBV6-2/TRBV6-3
ASSGQGTGIEAF
>TRBJ1-5|.|TRBV5-6
ASSLKMGGGPQH
>TRBJ2-2|.|TRBV7-3
ASSLHFDTGELF
>TRBJ2-5|TRBD1|TRBV6-5
ASKPGQGALVQY
>TRBJ2-7|TRBD1|TRBV5-4
ASSLAGTGGYEQY
>TRBJ2-3|.|TRBV7-9
ASRQTDTQY
>TRBJ1-2|TRBD1|TRBV19
ASSILQGGNGYT
>TRBJ1-1|TRBD1|TRBV5-6
ASSSGTGRITEAF
>TRBJ1-1|.|TRBV18
ASSRDTLNTEAF
>TRBJ1-2|.|TRBV5-4
ASSLERGYGYT
>TRBJ2-7|.|TRBV5-4
ASSLMEEKY
>TRBJ1-1|.|TRBV5-1
ASSSRGTGTEAF
>TRBJ2-1|TRBD2|TRBV9
ASSATSGEYNEQF
>TRBJ1-1|TRBD1|TRBV28
ASTPGTGFLPDTEAF
>TRBJ1-2|.|TRBV6-5
ASSYRGTDGYT
>TRBJ2-3|TRBD1|TRBV7-8
ASSPVIDRGVTDTQY
>TRBJ2-7|TRBD2|TRBV6-5
ASSYNRLAGVSEQY
>TRBJ2-7|.|TRBV3-1/TRBV3-2
ASSQDHRTTYEQY
>TRBJ1-2|.|TRBV5-6
ASSLGGVAGYT
>TRBJ1-5|TRBD1|TRBV2
ASRQDRASNQPQH
>TRBJ2-1|.|TRBV7-3
ASSLDRWGNEQF
>TRBJ2-3|TRBD2|TRBV28
ACRRTSGADTQY
>TRBJ1-2|TRBD1|TRBV5-6
ASSLADRANGYT
>TRBJ2-1|.|TRBV9
ASSVAMRPNEQF
>TRBJ1-6|.|TRBV7-9
ASSSHREVNSPLH
>TRBJ2-2|.|TRBV14
ASSQDVRVGELF
>TRBJ1-2|.|TRBV7-2
ASSRDGRESGYT
>TRBJ2-3|.|TRBV18
ASSRAETPLSTDTQY
>TRBJ2-4|TRBD2|TRBV7-2
ASSLTSGRGKNIQY
>TRBJ1-2|.|TRBV9
ASSVEAGRYGYT
>TRBJ2-3|.|TRBV2
ASSKTVGSTDTQY
>TRBJ2-5|.|TRBV3-1/TRBV3-2
ASSQDSRGAGETQY
>TRBJ1-2|TRBD1|TRBV24-1
ATSTGTGGHGYT
>TRBJ2-2|TRBD1|TRBV25-1
ASSGQANTGELF
>TRBJ1-1|.|TRBV5-5
ASSRTGGEAF
>TRBJ1-3|.|TRBV29-1
SVDKRNTIY
>TRBJ1-2|.|TRBV3-1/TRBV3-2
ASSQDPGNRLYGYT
>TRBJ2-3|.|TRBV7-2
ASSLERGSRVDTQY
>TRBJ2-7|TRBD2|TRBV6-1
ASSERGNLAGGRTYEQY
>TRBJ1-4|TRBD1|TRBV7-6
ASSAPGQGATNEKLF
>TRBJ2-2|TRBD2|TRBV7-2
ASSKLAAPGELF
>TRBJ1-1|TRBD1|TRBV6-5
ASRPAGTATEAF
>TRBJ2-3|.|TRBV3-1/TRBV3-2
ASKGGVNTDTQY